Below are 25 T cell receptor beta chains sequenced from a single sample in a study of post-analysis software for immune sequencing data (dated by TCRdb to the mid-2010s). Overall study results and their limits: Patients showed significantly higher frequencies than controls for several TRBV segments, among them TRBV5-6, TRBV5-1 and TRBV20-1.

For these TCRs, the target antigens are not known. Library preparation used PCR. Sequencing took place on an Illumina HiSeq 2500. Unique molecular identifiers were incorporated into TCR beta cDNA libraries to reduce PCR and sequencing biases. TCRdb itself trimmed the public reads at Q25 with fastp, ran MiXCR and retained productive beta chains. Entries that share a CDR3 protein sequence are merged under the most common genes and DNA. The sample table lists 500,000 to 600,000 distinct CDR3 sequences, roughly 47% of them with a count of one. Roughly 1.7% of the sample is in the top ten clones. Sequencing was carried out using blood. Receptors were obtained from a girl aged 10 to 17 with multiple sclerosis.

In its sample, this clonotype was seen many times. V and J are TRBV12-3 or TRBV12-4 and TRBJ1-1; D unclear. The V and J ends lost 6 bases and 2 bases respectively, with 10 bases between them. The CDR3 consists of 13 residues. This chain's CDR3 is CASSIGKNTEAFF. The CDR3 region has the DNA TGTGCCAGCAGCATAGGCAAAAACACTGAAGCTTTCTTT.

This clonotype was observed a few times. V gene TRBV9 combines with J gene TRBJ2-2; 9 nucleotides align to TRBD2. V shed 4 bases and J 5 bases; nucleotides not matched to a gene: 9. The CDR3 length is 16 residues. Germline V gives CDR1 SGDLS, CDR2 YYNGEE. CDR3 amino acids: CASSPTGTSWTGELFF. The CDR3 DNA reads TGTGCCAGCAGCCCTACTGGGACTAGCTGGACCGGGGAGCTGTTTTTT.

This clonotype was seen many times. In DNA, the CDR3 is TGTGCCAGCAGCCAAGATGTCGACCCCTACAATGAGCAGTTCTTC. Residues: CASSQDVDPYNEQFF. The chain links TRBV4-2 to TRBJ2-1; D gene uncertain. The ends were cut back, 0 bases at V and 2 bases at J, with 8 bases in the middle. The germline V gene encodes CDR1 LGHNA and CDR2 YNFKEQ. The CDR3 has 15 amino acids.

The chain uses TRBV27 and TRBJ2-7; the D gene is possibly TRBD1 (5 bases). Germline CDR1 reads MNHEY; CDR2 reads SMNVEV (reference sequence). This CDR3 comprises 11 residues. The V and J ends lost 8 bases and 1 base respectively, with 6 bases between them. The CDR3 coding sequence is TGTGCCAGCGGGGCTTCCTACGAGCAGTACTTC. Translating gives CASGASYEQYF.

Here the CDR3 reads CASSRKRGGFSYEQYF. CDR3 nucleotides: TGTGCCAGCAGCCGCAAGAGGGGCGGGTTCTCCTACGAGCAGTACTTC. The rearrangement joins TRBV7-2 to TRBJ2-7; D could derive from TRBD1 or TRBD2 (5 bases each). Deletions cut 5 bases from V and 0 bases from J, with 17 bases between. There are 16 residues in the CDR3. CDR1 and CDR2 from the germline V gene are SGHTA and FQGNSA.

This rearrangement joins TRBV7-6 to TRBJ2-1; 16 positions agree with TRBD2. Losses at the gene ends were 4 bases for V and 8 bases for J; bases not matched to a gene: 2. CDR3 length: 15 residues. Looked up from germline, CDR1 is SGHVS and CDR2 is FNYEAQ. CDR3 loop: CASSWGLAGGDEQFF. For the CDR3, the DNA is TGTGCCAGCAGCTGGGGACTAGCGGGGGGGGATGAGCAGTTCTTC.

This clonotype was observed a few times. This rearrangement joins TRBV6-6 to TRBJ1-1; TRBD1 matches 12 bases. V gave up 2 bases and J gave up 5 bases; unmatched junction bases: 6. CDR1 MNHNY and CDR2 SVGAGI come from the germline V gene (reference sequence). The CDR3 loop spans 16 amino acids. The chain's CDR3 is CASSYRDRGRGTEAFF. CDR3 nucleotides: TGTGCCAGCAGTTACCGGGACAGGGGGCGCGGGACTGAAGCTTTCTTT.

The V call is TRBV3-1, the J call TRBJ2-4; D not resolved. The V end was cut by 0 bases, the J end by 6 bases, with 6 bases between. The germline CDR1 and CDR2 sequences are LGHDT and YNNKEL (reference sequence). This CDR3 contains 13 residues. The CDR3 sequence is CASSQDPGNIQYF. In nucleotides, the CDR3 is TGTGCCAGCAGCCAAGATCCCGGAAACATTCAGTACTTC.

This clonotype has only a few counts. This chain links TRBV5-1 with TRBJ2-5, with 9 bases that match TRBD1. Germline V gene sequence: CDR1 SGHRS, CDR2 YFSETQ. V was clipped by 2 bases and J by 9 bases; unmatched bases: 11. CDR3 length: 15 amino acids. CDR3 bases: TGCGCCAGCAGCTTCGAGGGACAGGGCGGAGTCGCCCAGTACTTC. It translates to CASSFEGQGGVAQYF.

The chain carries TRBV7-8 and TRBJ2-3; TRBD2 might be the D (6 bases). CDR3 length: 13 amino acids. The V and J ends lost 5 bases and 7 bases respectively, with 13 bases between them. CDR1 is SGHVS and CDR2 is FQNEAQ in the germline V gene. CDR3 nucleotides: TGTGCCAGCAGCCCCACGGGGGAGCATACGCAGTATTTT. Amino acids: CASSPTGEHTQYF. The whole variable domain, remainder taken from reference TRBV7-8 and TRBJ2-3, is GAGVSQSPRYKVAKRGQDVALRCDPISGHVSLFWYQQALGQGPEFLTYFQNEAQLDKSGLPSDRFFAERPEGSVSTLKIQRTQQEDSAVYLCASSPTGEHTQYFGPGTRLTVL.

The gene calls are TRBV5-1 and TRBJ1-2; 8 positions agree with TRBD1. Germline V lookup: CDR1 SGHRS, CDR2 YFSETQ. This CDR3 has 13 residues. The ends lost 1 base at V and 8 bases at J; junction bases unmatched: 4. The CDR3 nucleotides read TGCGCCAGCAGCTTGCACAGGGGGTTCGGCTACACCTTC. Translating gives CASSLHRGFGYTF. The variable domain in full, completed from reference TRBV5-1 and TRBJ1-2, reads KAGVTQTPRYLIKTRGQQVTLSCSPISGHRSVSWYQQTPGQGLQFLFEYFSETQRNKGNFPGRFSGRQFSNSRSEMNVSTLELGDSALYLCASSLHRGFGYTFGSGTRLTVV.

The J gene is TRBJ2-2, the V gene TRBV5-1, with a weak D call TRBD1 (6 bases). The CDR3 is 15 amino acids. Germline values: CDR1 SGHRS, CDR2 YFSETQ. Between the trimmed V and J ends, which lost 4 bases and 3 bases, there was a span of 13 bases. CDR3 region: CASSRTGIYTGELFF. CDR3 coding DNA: TGCGCCAGCAGCCGCACAGGGATATACACCGGGGAGCTGTTTTTT.

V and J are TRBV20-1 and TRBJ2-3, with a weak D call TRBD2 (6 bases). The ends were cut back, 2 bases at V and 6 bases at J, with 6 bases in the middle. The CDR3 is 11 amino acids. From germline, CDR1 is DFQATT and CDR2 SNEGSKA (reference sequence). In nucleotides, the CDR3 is TGCAGTGCTAGACGGGAGGATACGCAGTATTTT. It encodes CSARREDTQYF.

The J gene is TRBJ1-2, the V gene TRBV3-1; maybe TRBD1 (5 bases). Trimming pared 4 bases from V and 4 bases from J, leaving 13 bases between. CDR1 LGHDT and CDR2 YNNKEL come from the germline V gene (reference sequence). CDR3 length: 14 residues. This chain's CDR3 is CASSLGGSLYGYTF. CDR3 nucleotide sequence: TGTGCCAGCAGCCTTGGGGGGTCTCTCTATGGCTACACCTTC.

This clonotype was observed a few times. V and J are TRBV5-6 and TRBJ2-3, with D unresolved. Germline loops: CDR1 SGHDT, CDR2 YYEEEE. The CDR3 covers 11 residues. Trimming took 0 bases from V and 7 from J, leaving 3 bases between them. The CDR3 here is CASSLGYTQYF. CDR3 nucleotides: TGTGCCAGCAGCTTGGGCTATACGCAGTATTTT. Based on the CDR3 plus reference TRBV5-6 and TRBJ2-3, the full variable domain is DAGVTQSPTHLIKTRGQQVTLRCSPKSGHDTVSWYQQALGQGPQFIFQYYEEEERQRGNFPDRFSGHQFPNYSSELNVNALLLGDSALYLCASSLGYTQYFGPGTRLTVL.

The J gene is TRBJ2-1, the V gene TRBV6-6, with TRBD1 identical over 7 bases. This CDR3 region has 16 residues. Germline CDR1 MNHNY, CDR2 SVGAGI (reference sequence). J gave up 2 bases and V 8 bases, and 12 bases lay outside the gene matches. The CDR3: CASAPPQGSPYNEQFF. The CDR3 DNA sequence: TGTGCCAGCGCCCCCCCACAGGGGTCCCCCTACAATGAGCAGTTCTTC.

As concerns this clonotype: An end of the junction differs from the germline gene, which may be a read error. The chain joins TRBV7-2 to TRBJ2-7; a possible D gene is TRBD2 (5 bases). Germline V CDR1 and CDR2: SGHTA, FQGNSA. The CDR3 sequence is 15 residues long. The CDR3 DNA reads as TGTGCCTGCAGCTTAGCCCCGGGGAGCTCCTACGAGCAGTACTTC. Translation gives CACSLAPGSSYEQYF.

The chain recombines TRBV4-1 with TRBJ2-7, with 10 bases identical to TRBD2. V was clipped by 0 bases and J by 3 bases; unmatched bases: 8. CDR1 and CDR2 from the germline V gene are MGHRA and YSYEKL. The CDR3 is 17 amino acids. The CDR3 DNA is TGCGCCAGCAGCCAAGAAAGCCTAGCGGGAGACGTCTACGAGCAGTACTTC. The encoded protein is CASSQESLAGDVYEQYF.

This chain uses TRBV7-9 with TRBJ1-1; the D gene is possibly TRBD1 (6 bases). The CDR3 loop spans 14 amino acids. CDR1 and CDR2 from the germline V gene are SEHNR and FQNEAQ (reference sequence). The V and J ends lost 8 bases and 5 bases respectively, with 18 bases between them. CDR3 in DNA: TGTGCCAGCGAGGACAGAGAACCGGGGACTGAAGCTTTCTTT. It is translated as CASEDREPGTEAFF.

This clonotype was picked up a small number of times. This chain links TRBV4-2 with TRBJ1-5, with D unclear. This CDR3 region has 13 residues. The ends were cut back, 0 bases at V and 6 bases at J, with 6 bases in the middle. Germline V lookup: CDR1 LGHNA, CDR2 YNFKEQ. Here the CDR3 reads CASSQEKGQPQHF. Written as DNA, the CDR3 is TGTGCCAGCAGCCAAGAGAAAGGTCAGCCCCAGCATTTT.

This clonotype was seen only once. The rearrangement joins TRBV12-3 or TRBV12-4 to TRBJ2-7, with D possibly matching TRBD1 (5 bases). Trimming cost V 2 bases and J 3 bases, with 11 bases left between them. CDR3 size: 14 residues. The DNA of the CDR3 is TGTGCCAGCAGTTTACGTATGACAGACTACGAGCAGTACTTC. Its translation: CASSLRMTDYEQYF.

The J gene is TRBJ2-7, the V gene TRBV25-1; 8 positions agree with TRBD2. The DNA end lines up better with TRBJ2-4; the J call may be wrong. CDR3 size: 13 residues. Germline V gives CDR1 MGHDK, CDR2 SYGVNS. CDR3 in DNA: TGTGCCAGCAGTGGAGCGGGGGAGGGCATTCAGTACTTC. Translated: CASSGAGEGIQYF.

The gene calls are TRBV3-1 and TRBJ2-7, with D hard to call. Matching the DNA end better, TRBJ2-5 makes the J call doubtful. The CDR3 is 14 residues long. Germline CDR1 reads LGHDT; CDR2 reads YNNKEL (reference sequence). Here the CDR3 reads CASSPVWFQETQYF. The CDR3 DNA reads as TGTGCCAGCAGCCCCGTCTGGTTTCAAGAGACCCAGTACTTC.

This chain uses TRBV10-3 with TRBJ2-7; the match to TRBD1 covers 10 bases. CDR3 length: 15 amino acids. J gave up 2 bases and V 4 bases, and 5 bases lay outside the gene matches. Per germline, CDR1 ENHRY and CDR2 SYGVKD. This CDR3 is CAISGGGQGAYEQYF. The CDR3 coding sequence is TGTGCCATCAGTGGGGGAGGACAGGGGGCCTACGAGCAGTACTTC.

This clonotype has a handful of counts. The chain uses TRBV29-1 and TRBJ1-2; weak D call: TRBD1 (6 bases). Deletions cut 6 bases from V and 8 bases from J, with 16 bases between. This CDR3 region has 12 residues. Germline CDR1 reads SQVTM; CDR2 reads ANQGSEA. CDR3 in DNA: TGCAGCGTCGTACAGGGACTATACGGCTACACCTTC. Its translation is CSVVQGLYGYTF.